This T cell receptor beta chain is from a study of T cells expressing NK-cell markers. TCRdb re-called the 5' RACE reads, yielding one record per CDR3 amino acid sequence without DNA. This repertoire includes approximately 460,000 distinct CDR3 sequences. Germline CDR1 reads LGHNA; CDR2 reads YSLEER. The CDR3 has 17 amino acids. Sequenced material: blood T cells: a sorted CD56 or NKG2C T cell subset, CD4+ or CD8+ T cells, or bulk PBMC T cells (not recorded which). The V call is TRBV4-3, the J call TRBJ2-7. The receptor's source is a woman between 18 and 70 years old in good health. Here the CDR3 reads CASSQGLGSMAAYEQYF.